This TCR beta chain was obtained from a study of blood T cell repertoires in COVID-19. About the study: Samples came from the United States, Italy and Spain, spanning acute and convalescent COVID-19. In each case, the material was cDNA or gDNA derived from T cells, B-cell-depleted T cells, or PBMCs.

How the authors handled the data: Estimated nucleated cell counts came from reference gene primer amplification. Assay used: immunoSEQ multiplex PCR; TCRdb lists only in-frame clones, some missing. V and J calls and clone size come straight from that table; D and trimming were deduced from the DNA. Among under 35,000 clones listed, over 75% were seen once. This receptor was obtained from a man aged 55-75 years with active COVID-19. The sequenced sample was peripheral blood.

CDR3 DNA sequence: TGTGCCAGCAGTCCCGGGACTATGCGTGGCTACACCTTC. This gives the protein CASSPGTMRGYTF. The V and J genes are TRBV2 and TRBJ1-2, with D possibly TRBD1 on 5 matching bases. The CDR3 is made up of 13 amino acids. V gave up 5 bases and J gave up 7 bases, with 14 bases separating them. Germline-derived CDR1 and CDR2 are SNHLY and FYNNEI.